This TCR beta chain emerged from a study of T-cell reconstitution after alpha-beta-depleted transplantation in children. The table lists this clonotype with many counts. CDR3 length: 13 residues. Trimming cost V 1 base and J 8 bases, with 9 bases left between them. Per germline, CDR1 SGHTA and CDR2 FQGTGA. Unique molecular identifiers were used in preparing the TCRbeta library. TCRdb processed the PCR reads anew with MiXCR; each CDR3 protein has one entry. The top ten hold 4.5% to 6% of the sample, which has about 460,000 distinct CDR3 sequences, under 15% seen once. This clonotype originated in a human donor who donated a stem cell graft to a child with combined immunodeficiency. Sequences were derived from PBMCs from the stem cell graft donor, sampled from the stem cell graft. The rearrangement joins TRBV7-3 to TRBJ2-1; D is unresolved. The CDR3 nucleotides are TGTGCCAGCAGCTTAATAAGGGAAGATGAGCAGTTCTTC. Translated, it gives CASSLIREDEQFF. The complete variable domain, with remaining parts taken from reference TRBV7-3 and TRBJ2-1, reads GAGVSQTPSNKVTEKGKYVELRCDPISGHTALYWYRQSLGQGPEFLIYFQGTGAADDSGLPNDRFFAVRPEGSVSTLKIQRTERGDSAVYLCASSLIREDEQFFGPGTRLTVL.